The next 10 T cell receptor beta chains were all read from a single sample in a study of blood T cell repertoires in COVID-19. Data came from immunoSEQ multiplex PCR; TCRdb stores just in-frame clones and leaves some out. The sample has about 180,000 clones; more than 80% are singletons. Sequencing was carried out using PBMCs or T cells enriched from blood (not recorded which). These receptors were collected from a man aged 40-49 years who had recovered from COVID-19.

This clone was counted a single time. V usage is TRBV4-1 and J usage is TRBJ1-6; no definite D call. Germline assignment: CDR1 MGHRA and CDR2 YSYEKL. The length of the CDR3 is 12 residues. V was shortened by 4 bases and J by 8 bases, with 6 bases between the two germline ends. CDR3 loop: CASSPQDSPLHF. Written as DNA, the CDR3 is TGCGCCAGCAGCCCGCAGGATTCACCCCTCCACTTT.

Relative to its sample, this clone is medium-sized. The V call is TRBV6-1, the J call TRBJ2-1; 7 nucleotides align to TRBD2. Germline CDR1 MNHNS, CDR2 SASEGT. CDR3 length equals 15 residues. J lost 1 base, V lost 3 bases, and 3 bases had no gene match. CDR3 in DNA: TGTGCCAGCAGTGAGTGGCGGGGGTCCTACAATGAGCAGTTCTTC. Protein sequence: CASSEWRGSYNEQFF.

This clone occurred a few times. CDR3 in amino acids: CASSARTGRTGELFF. Written as DNA, the CDR3 is TGTGCCAGCAGCGCCCGGACAGGTCGGACCGGGGAGCTGTTTTTT. This chain joins TRBV9 and TRBJ2-2; 7 nucleotides align to TRBD1. There are 15 residues in the CDR3. CDR1 is SGDLS and CDR2 is YYNGEE in the germline V gene. V was pared by 3 bases and J by 5 bases, with 7 bases of the junction left unmatched.

The chain combines TRBV7-9 with TRBJ1-1; 7 bases agree with TRBD1. Trimming cost V 5 bases and J 0 bases; bases outside gene matches: 3. The CDR3 length is 14 residues. Germline V lookup: CDR1 SEHNR, CDR2 FQNEAQ (reference sequence). The CDR3 loop is CASSTGTVNTEAFF. The CDR3 DNA sequence: TGTGCCAGCAGCACCGGGACAGTGAACACTGAAGCTTTCTTT.

The J gene is TRBJ2-3, the V gene TRBV7-2; TRBD1 matches at 8 bases. Germline V CDR1 and CDR2: SGHTA, FQGNSA. J lost 5 bases, V lost 1 base, and 5 bases had no gene match. This CDR3 is built from 15 residues. The CDR3 is CASSLVRGQIDTQYF. In nucleotides, the CDR3 is TGTGCCAGCAGCTTAGTCAGGGGGCAGATAGATACGCAGTATTTT.

The V gene is TRBV11-2, the J gene TRBJ1-1; TRBD1 agrees at 8 bases. V lost 4 bases to trimming and J lost 1 base; unmatched junction nucleotides: 5. Germline-derived CDR1 and CDR2 are SGHAT and FQNNGV. The CDR3 is 15 amino acids. The CDR3 DNA reads as TGTGCCAGCAGCTCGTACGGGACAGGGAACACTGAAGCTTTCTTT. Translation gives CASSSYGTGNTEAFF.

This sequence joins TRBV5-4 and TRBJ1-6, with TRBD1 matching over 8 bases. J was trimmed by 4 bases and V by 3 bases; bases with no gene match: 6. CDR1 and CDR2 from the germline V gene are SGHNT and YYREEE (reference sequence). The CDR3 is made up of 16 amino acids. CDR3 loop: CASSSVTGAYNSPLHF. The CDR3 DNA is TGTGCCAGCAGCTCGGTGACAGGGGCATATAATTCACCCCTCCACTTT.

The V call is TRBV18, the J call TRBJ2-1, with a tentative D call TRBD1 (5 bases). V lost 8 bases to trimming and J lost 6 bases, with 5 bases between them. Germline V lookup: CDR1 KGHSH, CDR2 LQKENI. CDR3 length: 10 residues. This chain's CDR3 is CASQGNEQFF. The CDR3 region has the DNA TGTGCCAGCCAGGGCAATGAGCAGTTCTTC.

The chain employs TRBV28 and TRBJ2-3; TRBD2 matches 11 bases. The CDR3 sequence is 16 residues long. In germline, CDR1 is MDHEN, CDR2 SYDVKM. Trimming at V came to 1 base and at J to 4 bases, leaving 4 bases not matched to a gene. The CDR3 protein is CASSLSGLAAADTQYF. In nucleotides, the CDR3 is TGTGCCAGCAGTTTATCGGGACTAGCGGCGGCAGATACGCAGTATTTT.

The chain carries TRBV27 and TRBJ1-2; 8 bases line up with TRBD1. The CDR3 consists of 14 residues. Looked up from germline, CDR1 is MNHEY and CDR2 is SMNVEV (reference sequence). J lost 2 bases, V lost 5 bases, and 4 bases had no gene match. CDR3 in DNA: TGTGCCAGCAGTGTGGCAGGGGGCAACTATGGCTACACCTTC. Translation: CASSVAGGNYGYTF.